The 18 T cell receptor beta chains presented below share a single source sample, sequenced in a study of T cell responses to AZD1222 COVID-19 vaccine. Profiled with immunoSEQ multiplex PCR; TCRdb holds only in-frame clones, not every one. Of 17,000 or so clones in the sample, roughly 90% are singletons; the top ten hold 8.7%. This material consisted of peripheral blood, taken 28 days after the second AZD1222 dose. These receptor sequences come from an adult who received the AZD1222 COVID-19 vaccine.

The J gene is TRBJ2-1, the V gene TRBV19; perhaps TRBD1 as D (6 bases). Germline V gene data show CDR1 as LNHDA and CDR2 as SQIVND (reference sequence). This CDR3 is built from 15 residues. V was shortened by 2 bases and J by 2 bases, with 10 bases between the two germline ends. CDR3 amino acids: CASSILRGAYNEQFF. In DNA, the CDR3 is TGTGCCAGTAGTATACTCAGGGGTGCCTACAATGAGCAGTTCTTC.

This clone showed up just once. CDR3 protein: CASSLGLHQETQYF. The CDR3 coding sequence is TGTGCCAGTAGTCTGGGACTACACCAAGAGACCCAGTACTTC. This rearrangement joins TRBV19 to TRBJ2-5, with 7 bases lining up with TRBD2. Trimming took 5 bases from V and 0 from J; bases not matched to a gene: 3. The germline V gene encodes CDR1 LNHDA and CDR2 SQIVND (reference sequence). There are 14 residues in the CDR3.

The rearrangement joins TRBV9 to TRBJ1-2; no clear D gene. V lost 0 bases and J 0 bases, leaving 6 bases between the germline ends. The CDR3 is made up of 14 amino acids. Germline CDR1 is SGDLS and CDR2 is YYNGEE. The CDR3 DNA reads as TGTGCCAGCAGCGTAGGGGTATCTAACTATGGCTACACCTTC. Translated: CASSVGVSNYGYTF.

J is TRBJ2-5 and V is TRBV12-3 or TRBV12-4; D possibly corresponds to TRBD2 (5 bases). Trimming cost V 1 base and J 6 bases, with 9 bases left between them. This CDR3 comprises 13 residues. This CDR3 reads CASSLDQRQTQYF. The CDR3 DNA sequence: TGTGCCAGCAGTTTAGACCAGCGGCAGACCCAGTACTTC.

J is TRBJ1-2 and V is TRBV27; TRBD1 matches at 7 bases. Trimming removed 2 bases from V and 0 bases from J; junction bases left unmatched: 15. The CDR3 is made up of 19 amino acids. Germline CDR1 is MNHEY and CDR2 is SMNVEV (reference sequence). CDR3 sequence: CASSLTKRDSLSANYGYTF. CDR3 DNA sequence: TGTGCCAGCAGTTTAACCAAAAGGGACAGCCTTTCGGCTAACTATGGCTACACCTTC.

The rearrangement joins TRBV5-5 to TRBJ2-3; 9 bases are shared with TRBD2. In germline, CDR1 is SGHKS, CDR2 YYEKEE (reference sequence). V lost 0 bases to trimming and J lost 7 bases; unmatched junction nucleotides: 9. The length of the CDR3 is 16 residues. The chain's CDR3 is CASSLEWEREVHTQYF. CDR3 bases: TGTGCCAGCAGCTTGGAGTGGGAGCGGGAGGTCCATACGCAGTATTTT.

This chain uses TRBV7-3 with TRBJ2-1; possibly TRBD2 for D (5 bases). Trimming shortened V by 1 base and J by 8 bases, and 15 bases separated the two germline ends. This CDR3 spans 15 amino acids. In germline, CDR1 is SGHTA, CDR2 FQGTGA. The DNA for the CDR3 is TGTGCCAGCAGCTTAAGCGCAGCGAGGGCTGATGAGCAGTTCTTC. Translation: CASSLSAARADEQFF.

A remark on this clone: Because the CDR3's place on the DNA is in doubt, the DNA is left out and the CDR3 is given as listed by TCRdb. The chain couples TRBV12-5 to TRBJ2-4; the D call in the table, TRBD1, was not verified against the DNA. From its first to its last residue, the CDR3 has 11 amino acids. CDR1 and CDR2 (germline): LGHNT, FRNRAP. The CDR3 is CASGLVGQGAF.

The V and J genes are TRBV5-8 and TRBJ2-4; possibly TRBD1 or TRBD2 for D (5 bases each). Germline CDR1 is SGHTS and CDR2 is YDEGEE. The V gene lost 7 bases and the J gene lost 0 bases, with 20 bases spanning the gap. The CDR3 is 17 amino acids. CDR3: CASAGAQRQLAKNIQYF. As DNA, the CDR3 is TGTGCCAGCGCCGGGGCCCAGCGCCAGCTAGCCAAAAACATTCAGTACTTC.

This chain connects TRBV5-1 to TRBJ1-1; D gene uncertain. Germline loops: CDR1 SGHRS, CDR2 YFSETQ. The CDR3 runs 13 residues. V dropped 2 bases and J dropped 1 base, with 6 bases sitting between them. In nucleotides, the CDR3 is TGCGCCAGCAGCTTCACGGCGAACACTGAAGCTTTCTTT. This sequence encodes CASSFTANTEAFF.

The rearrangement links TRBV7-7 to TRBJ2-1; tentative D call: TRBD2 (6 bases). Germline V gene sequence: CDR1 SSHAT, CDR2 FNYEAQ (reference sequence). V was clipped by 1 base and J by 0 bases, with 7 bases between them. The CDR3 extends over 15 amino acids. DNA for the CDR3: TGTGCCAGCAGCTTAGAACTAGCCTCCTACAATGAGCAGTTCTTC. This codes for CASSLELASYNEQFF.

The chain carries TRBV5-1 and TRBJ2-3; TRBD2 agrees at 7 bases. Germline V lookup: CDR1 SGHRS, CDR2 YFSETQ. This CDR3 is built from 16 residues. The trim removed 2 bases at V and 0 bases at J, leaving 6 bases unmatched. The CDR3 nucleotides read TGCGCCAGCAGCTTACCCGGGACTACGAGCACAGATACGCAGTATTTT. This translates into CASSLPGTTSTDTQYF.

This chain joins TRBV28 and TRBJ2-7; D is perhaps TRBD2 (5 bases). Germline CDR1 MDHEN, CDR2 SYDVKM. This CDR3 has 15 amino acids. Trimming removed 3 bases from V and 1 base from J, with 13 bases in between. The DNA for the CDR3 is TGTGCCAGCAGTTTGAGTAGGAGGCTTTCCTACGAGCAGTACGTC. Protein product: CASSLSRRLSYEQYV.

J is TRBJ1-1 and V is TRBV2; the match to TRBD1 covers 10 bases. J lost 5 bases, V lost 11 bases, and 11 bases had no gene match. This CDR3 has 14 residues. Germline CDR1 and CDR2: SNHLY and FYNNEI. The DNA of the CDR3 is TGTGCCGGCCGTGGGGACAGGGGAGGGACTGAAGCTTTCTTT. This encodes CAGRGDRGGTEAFF.

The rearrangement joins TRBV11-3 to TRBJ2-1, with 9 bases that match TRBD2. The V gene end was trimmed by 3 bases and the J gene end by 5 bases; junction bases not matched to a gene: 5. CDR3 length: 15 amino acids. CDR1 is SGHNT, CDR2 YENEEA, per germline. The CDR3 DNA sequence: TGTGCCAGCAGCTTCCAGCGGGAGGTCGACAATGAGCAGTTCTTC. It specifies CASSFQREVDNEQFF.

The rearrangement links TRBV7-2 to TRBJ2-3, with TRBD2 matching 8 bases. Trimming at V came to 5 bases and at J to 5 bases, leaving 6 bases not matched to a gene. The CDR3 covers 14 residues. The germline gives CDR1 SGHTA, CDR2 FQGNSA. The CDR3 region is CASSPTSEVDTQYF. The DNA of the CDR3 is TGTGCCAGCAGCCCGACTAGCGAGGTAGATACGCAGTATTTT.

CDR3: CASSLDEGRQYF. The CDR3 DNA reads TGTGCCAGCAGCTTAGATGAAGGACGTCAGTACTTC. The chain employs TRBV11-2 and TRBJ2-7; D call uncertain. Trimming stripped 0 bases from V and 10 bases from J, with 10 bases between. The length of the CDR3 is 12 residues. Germline CDR1 is SGHAT and CDR2 is FQNNGV. The full variable domain, rest sourced from reference TRBV11-2 and TRBJ2-7, is EAGVAQSPRYKIIEKRQSVAFWCNPISGHATLYWYQQILGQGPKLLIQFQNNGVVDDSQLPKDRFSAERLKGVDSTLKIQPAKLEDSAVYLCASSLDEGRQYFGPGTRLTVT.

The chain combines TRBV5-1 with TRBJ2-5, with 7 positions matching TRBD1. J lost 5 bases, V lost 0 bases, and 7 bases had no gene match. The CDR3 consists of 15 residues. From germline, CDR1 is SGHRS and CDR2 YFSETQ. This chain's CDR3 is CASSLGRQGWETQYF. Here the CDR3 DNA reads TGCGCCAGCAGCTTGGGACGACAGGGATGGGAGACCCAGTACTTC.